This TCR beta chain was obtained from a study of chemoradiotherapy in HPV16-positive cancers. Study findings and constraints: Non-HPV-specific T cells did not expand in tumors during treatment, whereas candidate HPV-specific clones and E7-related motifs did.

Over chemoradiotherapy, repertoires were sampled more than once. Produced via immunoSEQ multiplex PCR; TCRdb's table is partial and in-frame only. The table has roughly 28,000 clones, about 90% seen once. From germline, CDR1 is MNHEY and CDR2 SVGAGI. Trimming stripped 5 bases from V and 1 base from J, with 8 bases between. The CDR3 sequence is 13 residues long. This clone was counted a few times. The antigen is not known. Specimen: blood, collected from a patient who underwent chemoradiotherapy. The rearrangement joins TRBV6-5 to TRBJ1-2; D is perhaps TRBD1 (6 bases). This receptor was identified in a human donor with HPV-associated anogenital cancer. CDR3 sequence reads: CASSDRNNYGYTF. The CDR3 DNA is TGTGCCAGCAGTGACAGGAATAACTATGGCTACACCTTC.